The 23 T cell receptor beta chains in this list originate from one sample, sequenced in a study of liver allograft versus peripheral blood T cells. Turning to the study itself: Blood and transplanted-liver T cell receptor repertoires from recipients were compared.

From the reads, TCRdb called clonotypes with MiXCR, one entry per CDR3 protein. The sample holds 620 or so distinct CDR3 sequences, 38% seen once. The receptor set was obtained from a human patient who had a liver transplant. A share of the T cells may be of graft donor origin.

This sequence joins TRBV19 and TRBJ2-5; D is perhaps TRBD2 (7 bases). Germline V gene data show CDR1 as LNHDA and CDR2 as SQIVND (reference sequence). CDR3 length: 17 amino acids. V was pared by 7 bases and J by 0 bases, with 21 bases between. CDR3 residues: CASTPEGGGRNQETQYF. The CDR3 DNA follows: TGTGCCAGTACCCCTGAGGGGGGGGGCCGCAACCAAGAGACCCAGTACTTC.

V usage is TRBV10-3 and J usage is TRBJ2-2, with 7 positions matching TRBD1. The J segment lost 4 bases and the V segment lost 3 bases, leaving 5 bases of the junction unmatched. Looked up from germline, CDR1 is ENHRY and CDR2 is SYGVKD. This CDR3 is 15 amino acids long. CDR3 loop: CAISEETGPTGELFF. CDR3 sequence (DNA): TGTGCCATCAGTGAAGAGACAGGGCCCACCGGGGAGCTGTTTTTT.

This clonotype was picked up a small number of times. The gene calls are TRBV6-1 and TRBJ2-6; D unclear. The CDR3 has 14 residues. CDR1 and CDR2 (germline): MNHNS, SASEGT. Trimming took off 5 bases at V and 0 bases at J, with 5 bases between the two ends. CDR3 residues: CASSLSSGANVLTF. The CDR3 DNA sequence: TGTGCCAGCAGTTTAAGCTCTGGGGCCAACGTCCTGACTTTC.

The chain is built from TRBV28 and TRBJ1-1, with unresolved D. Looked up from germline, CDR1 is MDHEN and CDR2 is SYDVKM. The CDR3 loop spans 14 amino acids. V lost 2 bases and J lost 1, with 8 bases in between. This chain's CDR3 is CASSLTQWNTEAFF. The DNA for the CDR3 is TGTGCCAGCAGTTTAACACAGTGGAACACTGAAGCTTTCTTT.

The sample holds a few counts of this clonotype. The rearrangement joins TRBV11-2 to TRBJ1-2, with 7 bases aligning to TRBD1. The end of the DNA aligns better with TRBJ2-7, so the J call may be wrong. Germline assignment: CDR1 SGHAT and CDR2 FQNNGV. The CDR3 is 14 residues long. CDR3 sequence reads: CASSFGTEVREQYF. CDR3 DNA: TGTGCCAGCAGCTTTGGGACAGAGGTTCGTGAGCAGTACTTC.

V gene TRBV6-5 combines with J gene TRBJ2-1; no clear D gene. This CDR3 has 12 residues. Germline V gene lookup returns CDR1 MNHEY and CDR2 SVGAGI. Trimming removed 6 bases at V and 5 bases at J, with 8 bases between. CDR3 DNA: TGTGCCAGCAGCGACATTAACAATGAGCAGTTCTTC. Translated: CASSDINNEQFF.

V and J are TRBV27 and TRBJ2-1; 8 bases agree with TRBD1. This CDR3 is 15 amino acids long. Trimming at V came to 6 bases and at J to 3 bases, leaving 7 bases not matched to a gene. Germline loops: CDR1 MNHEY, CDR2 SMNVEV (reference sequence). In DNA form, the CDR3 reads TGTGCCAGCAGCCCGGGACAGGTGTACTACAATGAGCAGTTCTTC. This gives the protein CASSPGQVYYNEQFF.

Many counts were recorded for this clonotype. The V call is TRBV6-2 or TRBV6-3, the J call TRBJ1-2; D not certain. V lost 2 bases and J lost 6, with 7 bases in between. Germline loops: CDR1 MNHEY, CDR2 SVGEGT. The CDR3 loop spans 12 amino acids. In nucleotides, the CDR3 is TGTGCCAGCAGTTACCCGGACGATGGCTACACCTTC. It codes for CASSYPDDGYTF.

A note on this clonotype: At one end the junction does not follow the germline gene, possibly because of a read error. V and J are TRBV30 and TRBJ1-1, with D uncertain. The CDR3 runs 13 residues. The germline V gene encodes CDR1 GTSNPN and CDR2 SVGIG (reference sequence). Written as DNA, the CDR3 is TGTGCCAGGAGGCAGAAGGGGAACACTGAAGCTTTCTTT. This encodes CARRQKGNTEAFF.

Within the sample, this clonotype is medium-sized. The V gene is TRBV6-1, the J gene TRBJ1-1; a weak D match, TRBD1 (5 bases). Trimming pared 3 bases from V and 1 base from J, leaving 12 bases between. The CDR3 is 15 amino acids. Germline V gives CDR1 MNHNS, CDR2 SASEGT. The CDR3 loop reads CASSERGMGNTEAFF. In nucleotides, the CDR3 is TGTGCCAGCAGTGAGCGGGGCATGGGGAACACTGAAGCTTTCTTT.

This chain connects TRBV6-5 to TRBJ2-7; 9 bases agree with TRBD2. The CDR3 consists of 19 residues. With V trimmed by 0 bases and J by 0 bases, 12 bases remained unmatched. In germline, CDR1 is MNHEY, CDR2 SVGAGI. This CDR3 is CASSYSKTSGYYFSYEQYF. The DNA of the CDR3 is TGTGCCAGCAGTTACTCAAAGACTAGCGGTTACTACTTCTCCTACGAGCAGTACTTC.

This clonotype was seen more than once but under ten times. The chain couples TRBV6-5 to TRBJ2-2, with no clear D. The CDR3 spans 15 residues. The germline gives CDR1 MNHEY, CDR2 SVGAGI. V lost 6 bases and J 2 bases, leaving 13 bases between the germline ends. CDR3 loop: CASRKGLHNTGELFF. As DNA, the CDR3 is TGTGCCAGCAGAAAAGGGCTCCATAACACCGGGGAGCTGTTTTTT.

CDR3 amino acids: CASSEAGDRGRGYTF. DNA for the CDR3: TGTGCCAGCAGTGAAGCGGGGGACAGGGGAAGGGGCTACACCTTC. This rearrangement joins TRBV6-1 to TRBJ1-2; 10 nucleotides line up with TRBD1. V shed 0 bases and J 8 bases; nucleotides not matched to a gene: 6. This CDR3 has 15 residues. The germline V gene encodes CDR1 MNHNS and CDR2 SASEGT.

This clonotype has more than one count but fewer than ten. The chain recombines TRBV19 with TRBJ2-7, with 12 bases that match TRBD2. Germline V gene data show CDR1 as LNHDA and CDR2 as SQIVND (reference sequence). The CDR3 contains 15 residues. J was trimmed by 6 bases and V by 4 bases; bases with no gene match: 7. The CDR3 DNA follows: TGTGCCAGTAGTACTGGACTAGCGGGGAGTTTCGAGCAGTACTTC. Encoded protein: CASSTGLAGSFEQYF.

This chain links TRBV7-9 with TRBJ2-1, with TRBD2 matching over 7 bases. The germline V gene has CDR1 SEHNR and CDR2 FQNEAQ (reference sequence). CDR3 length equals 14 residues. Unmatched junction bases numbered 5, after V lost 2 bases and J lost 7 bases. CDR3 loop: CASSLLLASNEQFF. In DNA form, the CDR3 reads TGTGCCAGCAGCTTATTACTAGCGAGTAATGAGCAGTTCTTC.

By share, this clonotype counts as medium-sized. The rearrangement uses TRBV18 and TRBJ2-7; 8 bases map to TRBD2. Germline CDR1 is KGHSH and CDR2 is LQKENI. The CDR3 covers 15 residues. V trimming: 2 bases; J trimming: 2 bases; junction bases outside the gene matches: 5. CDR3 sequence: CASSPTAGGTYEQYF. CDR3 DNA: TGTGCCAGCTCACCAACGGCGGGAGGAACCTACGAGCAGTACTTC.

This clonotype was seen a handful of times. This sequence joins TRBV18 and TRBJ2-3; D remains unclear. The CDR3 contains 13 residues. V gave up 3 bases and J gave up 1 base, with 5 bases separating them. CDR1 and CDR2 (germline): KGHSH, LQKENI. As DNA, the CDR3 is TGTGCCAGCTCACCCACGGGCACAGATACGCAGTATTTT. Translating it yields CASSPTGTDTQYF.

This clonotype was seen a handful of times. In DNA form, the CDR3 reads TGTGCCAGCAAAGAACGGGGCTTTGGAGACTATGGCTACACCTTC. Translated: CASKERGFGDYGYTF. This rearrangement joins TRBV28 to TRBJ1-2, with D perhaps matching TRBD1 (5 bases). Trimming cost V 7 bases and J 3 bases, with 18 bases left between them. The CDR3 is made up of 15 amino acids. CDR1 is MDHEN and CDR2 is SYDVKM in the germline V gene.

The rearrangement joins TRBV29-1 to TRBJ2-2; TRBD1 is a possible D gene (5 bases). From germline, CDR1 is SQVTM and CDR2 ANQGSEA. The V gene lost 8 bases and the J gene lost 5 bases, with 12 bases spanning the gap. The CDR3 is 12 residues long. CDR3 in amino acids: CSSIRDTGELFF. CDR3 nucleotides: TGCAGCTCAATCAGGGATACCGGGGAGCTGTTTTTT.

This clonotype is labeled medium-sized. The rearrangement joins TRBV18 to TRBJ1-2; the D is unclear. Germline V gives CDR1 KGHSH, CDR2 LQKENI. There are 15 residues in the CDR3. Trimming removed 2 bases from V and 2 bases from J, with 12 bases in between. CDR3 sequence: CASSPSTDLNYGYTF. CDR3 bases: TGTGCCAGCTCACCATCAACTGACCTAAACTATGGCTACACCTTC.

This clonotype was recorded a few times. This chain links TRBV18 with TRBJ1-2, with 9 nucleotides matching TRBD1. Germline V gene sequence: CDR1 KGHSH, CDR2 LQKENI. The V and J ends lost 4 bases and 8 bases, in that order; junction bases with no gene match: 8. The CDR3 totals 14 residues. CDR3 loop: CASSLDRGAQGYTF. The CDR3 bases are TGTGCCAGCTCACTCGACAGGGGGGCGCAGGGCTACACCTTC.

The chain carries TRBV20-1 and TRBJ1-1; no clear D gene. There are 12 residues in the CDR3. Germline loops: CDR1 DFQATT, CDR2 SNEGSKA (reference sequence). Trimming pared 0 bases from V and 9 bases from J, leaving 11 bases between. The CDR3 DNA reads TGCAGTGCTAGAGAAGGGCAGTTCCAAGCTTTCTTT. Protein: CSAREGQFQAFF.

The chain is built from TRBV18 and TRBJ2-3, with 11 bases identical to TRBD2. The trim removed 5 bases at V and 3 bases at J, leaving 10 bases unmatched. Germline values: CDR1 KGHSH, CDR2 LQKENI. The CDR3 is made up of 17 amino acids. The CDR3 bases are TGTGCCAGCTCATCCGGGACTAGCGGCCTTGGGACAGATACGCAGTATTTT. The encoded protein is CASSSGTSGLGTDTQYF.